This TCR beta chain came from a study of blood T cell repertoires in COVID-19. Study as a whole: The United States, Italy and Spain were the sources of the acute and convalescent COVID-19 samples.

Generated by immunoSEQ multiplex PCR, the TCRdb table keeps only in-frame clones and is missing some. The top ten hold 4.5% of the sample, which has roughly 120,000 clones, more than 75% seen once. After removal of 4 bases from V and 2 bases from J, the junction contained 9 bases not matched to a gene. The length of the CDR3 is 15 residues. The germline V gene has CDR1 SGHNT and CDR2 YYREEE (reference sequence). The sequenced sample consisted of peripheral blood. This chain links TRBV5-4 with TRBJ2-7, with TRBD1 matching over 7 bases. The receptor comes from a man aged 40-50 years with acute or convalescent COVID-19. CDR3 residues: CASSPQDRSAYEQYF. The CDR3 DNA is TGTGCCAGCAGCCCCCAGGACAGGTCAGCCTACGAGCAGTACTTC.